One T cell receptor beta chain is described in this entry. Per the authors' pipeline: Reference gene primer amplification gave estimated nucleated cell counts. The protocol was immunoSEQ multiplex PCR, while the TCRdb copy is restricted to in-frame clones and leaves out a portion. The DNA was the basis for D and trimming; V, J and clone size are from that table. The data show 200,000 to 300,000 clones, roughly 85% seen once. The data belong to a study of blood T cell repertoires in COVID-19. Overall study context: Samples of COVID-19 (acute and convalescent) were obtained from the United States, Italy and Spain. T cells, B-cell-depleted T cells, or PBMCs provided the cDNA or gDNA that served as material.

Trimming removed 2 bases from V and 0 bases from J, with 11 bases in between. CDR3 length: 16 residues. The study assigned cohorts using participant-reported clinical history. The genes are TRBV23-1 and TRBJ1-3, with a weak D call TRBD1 (5 bases). TRBV23-1 qualifies as an ORF whose function is uncertain. The source is a woman aged 45-65 years with acute COVID-19. The sample taken for sequencing was PBMCs or T cells enriched from blood (not recorded which). Here the CDR3 reads CASSQTPGLSGNTIYF. CDR3 coding DNA: TGCGCCAGCAGTCAAACCCCAGGGCTCTCTGGAAACACCATATATTTT.